These T cell receptor beta chains were read from a single sample in a study of a mutant IDH1 vaccine in newly diagnosed glioma. For these TCRs, the target antigens are not known. Repertoires were generated with immunoSEQ multiplex PCR, while TCRdb's copy carries only in-frame clones and drops some. The sample holds about 56,000 clones; around 87% are singletons and the top ten take more than 1.1%. This material consisted of PBMCs, taken from a glioma patient whose treatment included an IDH1 peptide vaccine. The receptors shown here come from a man aged 40-55 years with glioma. CDR3s include the opening cysteine and the closing phenylalanine or tryptophan. The order of the fields is D gene, V gene, clone size, J gene, CDR3 protein, CDR3 DNA. D genes are given only for firm matches. Clone size is given for some rows only: seen once, a few or many times, or a class if the clone is expanded.

d_call: .
v_call: TRBV7-9
clone_size: few
j_call: TRBJ1-1
cdr3_aa: CASSLEGNTEAFF
cdr3_nt: TGTGCCAGCAGCTTAGAAGGGAACACTGAAGCTTTCTTT

d_call: TRBD1
v_call: TRBV6-6
clone_size: .
j_call: TRBJ1-1
cdr3_aa: CASSLTGSAFF
cdr3_nt: TGTGCCAGCAGCCTGACAGGGAGTGCTTTCTTT

d_call: .
v_call: TRBV5-4
clone_size: few
j_call: TRBJ1-2
cdr3_aa: CASSLIQGNYGYTF
cdr3_nt: TGTGCCAGCAGCCTAATACAGGGTAACTATGGCTACACCTTC

d_call: .
v_call: TRBV6-1
clone_size: .
j_call: TRBJ2-7
cdr3_aa: CASSEGQGSSYEQYF
cdr3_nt: TGTGCCAGCAGTGAAGGTCAGGGGAGCTCCTACGAGCAGTACTTC

d_call: .
v_call: TRBV5-4
clone_size: .
j_call: TRBJ2-3
cdr3_aa: CASTLEASTDTQYF
cdr3_nt: TGTGCCAGCACATTGGAGGCGAGCACAGATACGCAGTATTTT

d_call: .
v_call: TRBV19
clone_size: .
j_call: TRBJ2-4
cdr3_aa: CASTPSTYGKNIQYF
cdr3_nt: TGTGCCAGTACCCCTAGTACCTACGGCAAAAACATTCAGTACTTC

d_call: .
v_call: TRBV5-4
clone_size: .
j_call: TRBJ1-1
cdr3_aa: CASKGGNTEAFF
cdr3_nt: TGTGCCAGCAAGGGCGGTAACACTGAAGCTTTCTTT

d_call: .
v_call: TRBV9
clone_size: .
j_call: TRBJ2-5
cdr3_aa: CASSVGRVGETQYF
cdr3_nt: TGTGCCAGCAGCGTAGGACGGGTGGGAGAGACCCAGTACTTC

d_call: TRBD1
v_call: TRBV14
clone_size: .
j_call: TRBJ2-1
cdr3_aa: CASSQPGQGASWQFF
cdr3_nt: TGTGCCAGCAGCCAACCGGGACAGGGGGCTTCTTGGCAGTTCTTC

d_call: TRBD2
v_call: TRBV15
clone_size: .
j_call: TRBJ2-7
cdr3_aa: CATSSRRGAGAYEQYF
cdr3_nt: TGTGCCACCAGCTCCCGGCGGGGGGCCGGTGCCTACGAGCAGTACTTC

d_call: TRBD2
v_call: TRBV6-4
clone_size: .
j_call: TRBJ2-1
cdr3_aa: CASSAKAGVTDEQFF
cdr3_nt: TGTGCCAGCAGTGCCAAAGCGGGAGTCACCGATGAGCAGTTCTTC

d_call: .
v_call: TRBV19
clone_size: once
j_call: TRBJ2-7
cdr3_aa: CASSYAAKGYEQYF
cdr3_nt: TGTGCCAGTAGTTATGCCGCTAAGGGGTACGAGCAGTACTTC

d_call: .
v_call: TRBV25-1
clone_size: few
j_call: TRBJ1-4
cdr3_aa: CASSLFRNEKLFF
cdr3_nt: TGTGCCAGCAGCTTGTTTAGAAATGAAAAACTGTTTTTT

d_call: TRBD1
v_call: TRBV6-5
clone_size: .
j_call: TRBJ1-1
cdr3_aa: CASNHRDSQAFF
cdr3_nt: TGTGCCAGCAACCACCGGGACAGTCAAGCTTTCTTT

d_call: TRBD2
v_call: TRBV25-1
clone_size: .
j_call: TRBJ2-1
cdr3_aa: CASSPLAGVNYNEQFF
cdr3_nt: TGTGCCAGCAGTCCCTTAGCGGGAGTCAACTACAATGAGCAGTTCTTC

d_call: TRBD1
v_call: TRBV19
clone_size: .
j_call: TRBJ1-5
cdr3_aa: CASKEGWDRVPPQHF
cdr3_nt: TGTGCCAGTAAGGAAGGATGGGACAGGGTCCCTCCCCAGCATTTT

d_call: .
v_call: TRBV7-2
clone_size: .
j_call: TRBJ2-7
cdr3_aa: CASSPGRGTSLYEQYF
cdr3_nt: TGTGCCAGCAGCCCCGGCCGGGGGACAAGCCTCTACGAGCAGTACTTC

d_call: .
v_call: TRBV11-2
clone_size: .
j_call: TRBJ1-1
cdr3_aa: CASSLSAVGQEAFF
cdr3_nt: TGTGCCAGCAGCTTATCGGCCGTCGGCCAAGAAGCTTTCTTT

d_call: .
v_call: TRBV4-1
clone_size: .
j_call: TRBJ2-5
cdr3_aa: CASSPGGGTQYF
cdr3_nt: TGCGCCAGCAGCCCAGGGGGAGGGACCCAGTACTTC

d_call: TRBD2
v_call: TRBV27
clone_size: .
j_call: TRBJ2-3
cdr3_aa: CASSIRLSGDSTDTQYF
cdr3_nt: TGTGCCAGCAGTATACGCCTTAGCGGGGATAGCACAGATACGCAGTATTTT

d_call: .
v_call: TRBV18
clone_size: .
j_call: TRBJ1-4
cdr3_aa: CASSRRTDQTNEKLFF
cdr3_nt: TGTGCCAGCTCACGAAGGACAGACCAAACTAATGAAAAACTGTTTTTT

d_call: TRBD1
v_call: TRBV5-5
clone_size: .
j_call: TRBJ2-7
cdr3_aa: CASSRQGQAAYEQYF
cdr3_nt: TGTGCCAGCAGCCGCCAGGGACAGGCTGCCTACGAGCAGTACTTC

d_call: TRBD1
v_call: TRBV19
clone_size: .
j_call: TRBJ2-3
cdr3_aa: CASSIGDRSTDTQYF
cdr3_nt: TGTGCCAGTAGTATTGGGGACAGAAGCACAGATACGCAGTATTTT

d_call: .
v_call: TRBV5-6
clone_size: .
j_call: TRBJ1-2
cdr3_aa: CASSRGTRDYGYTF
cdr3_nt: TGTGCCAGCAGCAGAGGGACGCGGGACTATGGCTACACCTTC

d_call: TRBD1
v_call: TRBV9
clone_size: once
j_call: TRBJ1-1
cdr3_aa: CASSYYDRVNTEAFF
cdr3_nt: TGTGCCAGCAGCTACTACGACAGGGTAAACACTGAAGCTTTCTTT

d_call: .
v_call: TRBV19
clone_size: .
j_call: TRBJ1-1
cdr3_aa: CASSIRKQGGTEAFF
cdr3_nt: TGTGCCAGTAGTATTAGGAAACAGGGCGGAACTGAAGCTTTCTTT

d_call: .
v_call: TRBV6-6
clone_size: .
j_call: TRBJ2-7
cdr3_aa: CASSFPTPEQYF
cdr3_nt: TGTGCCAGCAGTTTTCCTACGCCCGAGCAGTACTTC

d_call: TRBD2
v_call: TRBV5-4
clone_size: .
j_call: TRBJ2-3
cdr3_aa: CASSLAGGRTDTQYF
cdr3_nt: TGTGCCAGCAGCCTAGCGGGAGGGCGCACAGATACGCAGTATTTT

d_call: .
v_call: TRBV19
clone_size: .
j_call: TRBJ2-3
cdr3_aa: CASSTQKGDTQYF
cdr3_nt: TGTGCCAGTAGCACACAGAAGGGAGATACGCAGTATTTT

d_call: .
v_call: TRBV7-6
clone_size: .
j_call: TRBJ2-1
cdr3_aa: CASSLGGPNEQFF
cdr3_nt: TGTGCCAGCAGCTTAGGGGGACCAAATGAGCAGTTCTTC

d_call: .
v_call: TRBV7-9
clone_size: few
j_call: TRBJ1-5
cdr3_aa: CASSSGRKRNQPQHF
cdr3_nt: TGTGCCAGCAGCTCCGGGAGGAAGCGCAATCAGCCCCAGCATTTT

d_call: .
v_call: TRBV2
clone_size: once
j_call: TRBJ1-4
cdr3_aa: CASSEGQGDEKLFF
cdr3_nt: TGTGCCAGCAGTGAGGGCCAAGGGGATGAAAAACTGTTTTTT

d_call: .
v_call: TRBV5-1
clone_size: .
j_call: TRBJ1-2
cdr3_aa: CASSRGDGVRGYTF
cdr3_nt: TGCGCCAGCAGCAGGGGGGACGGGGTGAGGGGCTACACCTTC

d_call: TRBD1
v_call: TRBV4-3
clone_size: .
j_call: TRBJ2-7
cdr3_aa: CASSPDRAYEQYF
cdr3_nt: TGCGCCAGCAGCCCAGACAGGGCCTACGAGCAGTACTTC

d_call: TRBD1
v_call: TRBV2
clone_size: .
j_call: TRBJ2-5
cdr3_aa: CASKDRTSQETQYF
cdr3_nt: TGTGCCAGCAAGGACAGGACCTCCCAAGAGACCCAGTACTTC

d_call: .
v_call: TRBV27
clone_size: .
j_call: TRBJ2-5
cdr3_aa: CATRRSEQYF
cdr3_nt: TGTGCCACCAGGCGCAGTGAGCAGTACTTC

d_call: .
v_call: TRBV23-1
clone_size: .
j_call: TRBJ2-7
cdr3_aa: CASSHPHEQYF
cdr3_nt: TGCGCCAGCAGTCACCCCCACGAGCAGTACTTC

d_call: .
v_call: TRBV13
clone_size: .
j_call: TRBJ1-3
cdr3_aa: CASSVGGSENTIYF
cdr3_nt: TGTGCCAGCAGCGTAGGGGGGAGTGAAAACACCATATATTTT

d_call: .
v_call: TRBV13
clone_size: once
j_call: TRBJ2-3
cdr3_aa: CASSLVGRVAQYF
cdr3_nt: TGTGCCAGCAGCTTAGTGGGACGTGTGGCGCAGTATTTT

d_call: TRBD2
v_call: TRBV29-1
clone_size: once
j_call: TRBJ2-3
cdr3_aa: CSGTSGSSDTQYF
cdr3_nt: TGCAGCGGAACTAGCGGGAGTTCGGATACGCAGTATTTT

d_call: TRBD1
v_call: TRBV7-7
clone_size: .
j_call: TRBJ2-7
cdr3_aa: CASSRGQGAGEQYF
cdr3_nt: TGTGCCAGCAGCCGGGGACAGGGGGCCGGCGAGCAGTACTTC

d_call: .
v_call: TRBV7-9
clone_size: .
j_call: TRBJ2-4
cdr3_aa: CASSLPQGLTAKNIQYF
cdr3_nt: TGTGCCAGCAGTCTTCCTCAGGGGCTAACAGCCAAAAACATTCAGTACTTC

d_call: .
v_call: TRBV19
clone_size: .
j_call: TRBJ1-2
cdr3_aa: CASSNAGRYGYTF
cdr3_nt: TGTGCCAGTAGTAACGCCGGACGCTATGGCTACACCTTC

d_call: .
v_call: TRBV6-5
clone_size: few
j_call: TRBJ2-1
cdr3_aa: CASSYQTPGNEQFF
cdr3_nt: TGTGCCAGCAGTTATCAGACCCCAGGCAATGAGCAGTTCTTC

d_call: .
v_call: TRBV7-9
clone_size: .
j_call: TRBJ2-4
cdr3_aa: CASSPPTGHSQNIQYF
cdr3_nt: TGTGCCAGCAGCCCCCCGACAGGCCATAGCCAAAACATTCAGTACTTC

d_call: TRBD2
v_call: TRBV5-1
clone_size: .
j_call: TRBJ2-7
cdr3_aa: CASSPDTSGSYEQYF
cdr3_nt: TGCGCCAGCAGCCCGGATACTAGCGGGAGTTACGAGCAGTACTTC

d_call: .
v_call: TRBV5-1
clone_size: .
j_call: TRBJ1-1
cdr3_aa: CASSLWTTTEAFF
cdr3_nt: TGCGCCAGCAGCTTGTGGACAACCACTGAAGCTTTCTTT

d_call: TRBD1
v_call: TRBV27
clone_size: .
j_call: TRBJ2-5
cdr3_aa: CASSSGQGGWETQYF
cdr3_nt: TGTGCCAGCAGTTCCGGACAGGGGGGGTGGGAGACCCAGTACTTC